Each of the 5 T cell receptor beta chains below was sequenced from the same sample in a study of blood T cells in healthy people across ages. Primed by a sample-barcoded 5' primer and a J-beta primer mix, a second PCR proceeded for about 6 to 12 cycles. One entry per CDR3 protein, called by TCRdb with MiXCR from the 5' RACE reads. This sample carries 630,000 or so distinct CDR3 sequences, approximately 31% of them seen once, and the ten largest clones take roughly 14%. The sequencing input was blood. The receptors here all came from a woman of 80 years or more in good health.

This CDR3 is CASSSPLRSYEQYF. As DNA, the CDR3 is TGTGCCAGCAGCTCGCCGCTGAGGTCCTACGAGCAGTACTTC. V usage is TRBV7-9 and J usage is TRBJ2-7; D is unresolved. V was shortened by 4 bases and J by 1 base, with 11 bases between the two germline ends. Germline CDR1 reads SEHNR; CDR2 reads FQNEAQ (reference sequence). This CDR3 is built from 14 residues.

A note on this clonotype: This may come from a read error, since a much larger clone is one base off. This chain joins TRBV20-1 and TRBJ2-3, with 10 bases identical to TRBD2. This CDR3 is 15 amino acids long. Germline CDR1 is DFQATT and CDR2 is SNEGSKA (reference sequence). CDR3 coding DNA: TGCAGTGCTCACCTAGGACTAGCGGCCACAGATGCGCAGTATTTT. Protein sequence: CSAHLGLAATDAQYF.

Ten or more counts support this clonotype. The chain couples TRBV24-1 to TRBJ2-5, with D perhaps matching TRBD1 (5 bases). V lost 5 bases and J 1 base, leaving 13 bases between the germline ends. The CDR3 spans 15 residues. CDR1 and CDR2 (germline): KGHDR, SFDVKD. Written as DNA, the CDR3 is TGTGCCACCAGTGGGAAAGGGGCCTTCCAAGAGACCCAGTACTTC. This sequence encodes CATSGKGAFQETQYF.

This clonotype was observed many times. The chain has TRBV9 and TRBJ2-7, with 9 bases lining up with TRBD2. The J segment lost 6 bases and the V segment lost 0 bases, leaving 7 bases of the junction unmatched. CDR1 and CDR2 from the germline V gene are SGDLS and YYNGEE. The CDR3 totals 15 residues. The CDR3 DNA is TGTGCCAGCAGCGTAGGTGCGGGGGGGAGTCGCGAGCAGTACTTC. Protein sequence: CASSVGAGGSREQYF.

This clonotype was recorded at least ten times. V gene TRBV7-2 combines with J gene TRBJ2-6; D is ambiguous. Between the trimmed V and J ends, which lost 7 bases and 0 bases, there was a span of 16 bases. The germline CDR1 and CDR2 sequences are SGHTA and FQGNSA. CDR3 length: 17 amino acids. The chain's CDR3 is CASTLQSRLSGANVLTF. CDR3 sequence (DNA): TGTGCCAGCACCCTTCAATCTCGGCTCTCTGGGGCCAACGTCCTGACTTTC.